Below are 21 T cell receptor beta chains sequenced from a single sample in a study of T cell changes during pregnancy in multiple sclerosis. TCRdb's copy holds only in-frame clones and misses some; the assay was immunoSEQ multiplex PCR. The sample comprises 90,000 to 150,000 clones, 90% to 95% of which are singletons, and roughly 6.2% rests with the top ten. The sample was peripheral blood, taken before pregnancy. These receptors were collected from a female donor with multiple sclerosis, enrolled in a pregnancy study.

The V and J genes are TRBV6-5 and TRBJ1-4; D may be TRBD1 (5 bases). V was pared by 5 bases and J by 4 bases, with 14 bases between. The germline gives CDR1 MNHEY, CDR2 SVGAGI. The CDR3 has 15 residues. The DNA of the CDR3 is TGTGCCAGCAGTGCCCGACAGAGCCATAATGAAAAACTGTTTTTT. Translating gives CASSARQSHNEKLFF.

This clone was detected only a few times. This chain links TRBV2 with TRBJ1-5; D call uncertain. With 3 bases removed from V and 4 bases from J, the gap between germline ends came to 16 bases. Germline V gene lookup returns CDR1 SNHLY and CDR2 FYNNEI. CDR3 length: 16 amino acids. The CDR3 DNA reads as TGTGCCAGCAGTGATGGAGAGGGAAAGCGAAATCAGCCCCAGCATTTT. Translated: CASSDGEGKRNQPQHF.

The chain links TRBV13 to TRBJ1-1; 7 positions agree with TRBD1. The J segment lost 0 bases and the V segment lost 5 bases, leaving 6 bases of the junction unmatched. Per germline, CDR1 PRHDT and CDR2 FYEKMQ (reference sequence). The CDR3 contains 15 residues. CDR3 nucleotides: TGTGCCAGCAGCCCTTGGGGACAGATGAACACTGAAGCTTTCTTT. Protein product: CASSPWGQMNTEAFF.

The genes are TRBV27 and TRBJ2-2; no definite D call. This CDR3 has 13 residues. Germline V lookup: CDR1 MNHEY, CDR2 SMNVEV (reference sequence). The germline V and J ends were trimmed by 5 bases and 3 bases, with 7 bases remaining between them. CDR3 coding DNA: TGTGCCAGCAGTCACAAGTACACCGGGGAGCTGTTTTTT. It specifies CASSHKYTGELFF.

The V and J genes are TRBV10-3 and TRBJ1-1, with no clear D. Germline V gene data show CDR1 as ENHRY and CDR2 as SYGVKD. Between the trimmed V and J ends, which lost 2 bases and 0 bases, there was a span of 10 bases. This CDR3 is built from 15 residues. The CDR3 spells CAISEPAGMNTEAFF. The CDR3 DNA is TGTGCCATCAGTGAGCCTGCGGGAATGAACACTGAAGCTTTCTTT.

This clone was observed a few times. In nucleotides, the CDR3 is TGCAGCGTTGAGAGGCAGGGGAACACTGAAGCTTTCTTT. Encoded protein: CSVERQGNTEAFF. The chain is built from TRBV29-1 and TRBJ1-1; tentative D call: TRBD1 (5 bases). V dropped 3 bases and J dropped 1 base, with 9 bases sitting between them. The CDR3 extends over 13 amino acids. From germline, CDR1 is SQVTM and CDR2 ANQGSEA.

The rearrangement uses TRBV7-2 and TRBJ1-2; TRBD1 matches at 9 bases. The V and J ends lost 6 bases and 5 bases, in that order; junction bases with no gene match: 4. The V gene's germline CDR1 is SGHTA and CDR2 FQGNSA. The CDR3 contains 13 residues. CDR3 sequence: CASRLGTGYGYTF. For the CDR3, the DNA is TGTGCCAGCAGATTGGGGACAGGGTATGGCTACACCTTC.

The V call is TRBV6-5, the J call TRBJ1-1, with a weak D call TRBD1 (5 bases). V was trimmed by 6 bases and J by 4 bases, leaving 12 bases between them. Germline V gene sequence: CDR1 MNHEY, CDR2 SVGAGI. This CDR3 is 13 amino acids long. CDR3 nucleotide sequence: TGTGCCAGCAGCCCGAGACAGCCCACTGAAGCTTTCTTT. Encoded protein: CASSPRQPTEAFF.

V gene TRBV4-1 combines with J gene TRBJ2-7, with TRBD1 identical over 9 bases. The CDR3 consists of 15 residues. Germline-derived CDR1 and CDR2 are MGHRA and YSYEKL. V was clipped by 3 bases and J by 1 base; unmatched bases: 4. The CDR3 DNA sequence: TGCGCCAGCAGCCAGGGCGGGACAGGGTCCTACGAGCAGTACTTC. Encoded protein: CASSQGGTGSYEQYF.

The chain joins TRBV7-9 to TRBJ2-7; possibly TRBD1 for D (6 bases). Germline-derived CDR1 and CDR2 are SEHNR and FQNEAQ (reference sequence). V was trimmed by 3 bases and J by 4 bases, leaving 10 bases between them. CDR3 size: 13 residues. The DNA for the CDR3 is TGTGCCAGCAGCTTCGACAGGCAGTACGAGCAGTACTTC. Its protein is CASSFDRQYEQYF.

This sequence joins TRBV28 and TRBJ1-5; D possibly corresponds to TRBD1 (5 bases). This CDR3 region has 13 residues. V gave up 8 bases and J gave up 6 bases, with 14 bases separating them. Germline-derived CDR1 and CDR2 are MDHEN and SYDVKM. CDR3 sequence: CASHPGSGQPQHF. CDR3 sequence (DNA): TGTGCCAGCCATCCAGGGTCGGGTCAGCCCCAGCATTTT.

V usage is TRBV7-9 and J usage is TRBJ2-3, with D tentatively TRBD2 (7 bases). Trimming shortened V by 5 bases and J by 11 bases, and 23 bases separated the two germline ends. The CDR3 runs 15 residues. Germline V gene lookup returns CDR1 SEHNR and CDR2 FQNEAQ (reference sequence). CDR3 coding DNA: TGTGCCAGCAGCCCATACCGGGACTTGGGAGGGGGGCAGTATTTT. Protein sequence: CASSPYRDLGGGQYF. Complete variable domain (other parts from reference TRBV7-9 and TRBJ2-3): DTGVSQNPRHKITKRGQNVTFRCDPISEHNRLYWYRQTLGQGPEFLTYFQNEAQLEKSRLLSDRFSAERPKGSFSTLEIQRTEQGDSAMYLCASSPYRDLGGGQYFGPGTRLTVL.

The chain employs TRBV28 and TRBJ2-1; 9 positions agree with TRBD2. CDR3 length: 15 amino acids. The junction had 7 bases not matched to a gene; V was cut back by 5 bases and J by 5 bases. Germline assignment: CDR1 MDHEN and CDR2 SYDVKM. This CDR3 reads CASSIAGVRDNEQFF. In DNA form, the CDR3 reads TGTGCCAGCAGTATAGCGGGAGTGAGGGACAATGAGCAGTTCTTC.

This clone was recorded only once. This chain connects TRBV30 to TRBJ1-5; no clear D. The CDR3 spans 13 residues. CDR1 and CDR2 (germline): GTSNPN, SVGIG (reference sequence). V was cut by 2 bases and J by 2 bases, with 7 bases left in between. CDR3 DNA: TGTGCCTGGAGTTACCAGGGCAATCAGCCCCAGCATTTT. Protein product: CAWSYQGNQPQHF.

This sequence joins TRBV7-2 and TRBJ2-3; 8 bases map to TRBD2. Germline lookup yields CDR1 SGHTA and CDR2 FQGNSA. The V and J ends lost 5 bases and 4 bases, in that order; junction bases with no gene match: 14. CDR3 length: 17 amino acids. For the CDR3, the DNA is TGTGCCAGCAGCGCGCGAACTAGCGGAGTCAAATCAGATACGCAGTATTTT. Protein: CASSARTSGVKSDTQYF.

This rearrangement joins TRBV2 to TRBJ1-2; D gene unclear. The CDR3 consists of 14 residues. Germline assignment: CDR1 SNHLY and CDR2 FYNNEI. The V end was cut by 5 bases, the J end by 4 bases, with 14 bases between. CDR3 nucleotide sequence: TGTGCCAGCAGTTCCTACCTAAACCCCTATGGCTACACCTTC. It is translated as CASSSYLNPYGYTF.

The J gene is TRBJ1-2, the V gene TRBV4-1; a possible D gene is TRBD1 (5 bases). Germline V gene data show CDR1 as MGHRA and CDR2 as YSYEKL. CDR3 length: 16 amino acids. V lost 0 bases and J lost 2, with 13 bases in between. CDR3 in DNA: TGCGCCAGCAGCCAAGACCCTTTCTCAGGGAACTATGGCTACACCTTC. The encoded protein is CASSQDPFSGNYGYTF.

The J gene is TRBJ1-2, the V gene TRBV21-1; the D call TRBD1 from the table was never checked on the DNA. TRBV21-1 counts as a pseudogene. The CDR3 is 17 residues long. The CDR3 nucleotides read TGTGCCAGCAAGCCGTGGGACAGGGGCCTAGCTAACTATGGCTACACCTTC. It translates to CASKPWDRGLANYGYTF.

V usage is TRBV19 and J usage is TRBJ2-7; a weak D match, TRBD2 (5 bases). Trimming pared 0 bases from V and 2 bases from J, leaving 8 bases between. The CDR3 is 14 amino acids. Germline V lookup: CDR1 LNHDA, CDR2 SQIVND (reference sequence). The CDR3, as DNA: TGTGCCAGTAGTATAGATCTTAGCGCCTACGAGCAGTACTTC. Residues: CASSIDLSAYEQYF. Together with reference TRBV19 and TRBJ2-7, the CDR3 gives the full variable domain: DGGITQSPKYLFRKEGQNVTLSCEQNLNHDAMYWYRQDPGQGLRLIYYSQIVNDFQKGDIAEGYSVSREKKESFPLTVTSAQKNPTAFYLCASSIDLSAYEQYFGPGTRLTVT.

V usage is TRBV30 and J usage is TRBJ2-7; D might be TRBD1 (5 bases). V lost 3 bases and J lost 3, with 9 bases in between. CDR3 length: 12 residues. The V gene's germline CDR1 is GTSNPN and CDR2 SVGIG (reference sequence). The CDR3 DNA reads as TGTGCCTGGAGACGAACAGGCTACGAGCAGTACTTC. Translated: CAWRRTGYEQYF.

This rearrangement joins TRBV6-6 to TRBJ1-3; 11 positions match TRBD1. The CDR3 contains 16 residues. J lost 4 bases, V lost 5 bases, and 7 bases had no gene match. Germline V CDR1 and CDR2: MNHNY, SVGAGI (reference sequence). The CDR3 reads CASSRGQGAGGNTIYF. The CDR3 DNA sequence: TGTGCCAGCAGTCGCGGACAGGGGGCAGGAGGAAACACCATATATTTT.